These 2 T cell receptor beta chains came from one sample sequenced in a study of beta chain features in type 1 diabetes. For these TCRs, the target antigens are not known. TCRB transcripts that were expressed got sequenced, as all of the isolated RNA had been reverse transcribed. Clones were sequenced by immunoSEQ multiplex PCR, and TCRdb holds only the in-frame ones, with some missing. Of 500,000 to 850,000 clones in the sample, around an eighth are singletons; the top ten hold approximately 0.043%. General observations from the study: For Type 1 diabetes patients, all four CD4+ subsets carried TCRB CDR3s that were moderately but significantly shorter.

The sample comprised naive CD4+ T cells from blood. These receptors were collected from a man younger than 35 with type 1 diabetes.

The chain carries TRBV15 and TRBJ2-4; tentative D call: TRBD1 (6 bases). V lost 1 base and J lost 0, with 19 bases in between. Germline assignment: CDR1 LNHNV and CDR2 YYDKDF (reference sequence). This CDR3 comprises 19 residues. DNA for the CDR3: TGTGCCACCAGCAGAGGTGGGACATCTAGATCCCAAGCCAAAAACATTCAGTACTTC. Residues: CATSRGGTSRSQAKNIQYF.

The V and J genes are TRBV5-1 and TRBJ2-7; 10 positions match TRBD2. This CDR3 is 18 amino acids long. With 4 bases clipped from V and 1 base from J, the junction kept 14 bases outside the gene matches. Germline V gives CDR1 SGHRS, CDR2 YFSETQ. CDR3 DNA sequence: TGCGCCAGCAGCGGGGAGGCTAGCGGGGGTCCTTATTCCTACGAGCAGTACTTC. Amino acid sequence: CASSGEASGGPYSYEQYF.